The clone carrying this T cell receptor beta chain was counted between two and nine times. The data were obtained in a study of blood T cells in healthy people across ages. The CDR3 is made up of 14 amino acids. V shed 6 bases and J shed 3 bases, with 15 bases lying between them. Germline loops: CDR1 DFQATT, CDR2 SNEGSKA (reference sequence). A second PCR of 7 to 11 cycles used a sample-barcoded 5' primer and a J-beta primer mix. MiXCR was run by TCRdb on the 5' RACE reads, yielding one entry per CDR3 protein. Here the sample spans more than 500,000 distinct CDR3 sequences, 27% being singletons. The V gene is TRBV20-1, the J gene TRBJ2-4, with a tentative D call TRBD2 (5 bases). The clonotype was recovered from a woman between 65 and 79 years old in good health. Material for sequencing was blood. The CDR3 here is CSAALSAGKNIQYF. CDR3 in DNA: TGCAGTGCCGCCTTATCGGCGGGCAAAAACATTCAGTACTTC.